The sequence of this T cell receptor (beta chain) was determined in a study of blood T cell repertoires in COVID-19. Germline values: CDR1 LGHDT, CDR2 YNNKEL (reference sequence). V gave up 1 base and J gave up 4 bases, with 13 bases separating them. The CDR3 covers 15 residues. The study drew participants aged about 18 to 89 years from some 25 US areas. Using immunoSEQ multiplex PCR, the repertoire was profiled, and TCRdb retains in-frame clones only, with some absent. The table includes 190,000 or so clones, approximately 88% detected once. The sequenced sample consisted of PBMCs or T cells enriched from blood (not recorded which). The sequence came from a woman younger than 30 who had recovered from COVID-19. This rearrangement joins TRBV3-1 (or the pseudogene TRBV3-2) to TRBJ1-2, with no clear D. The CDR3 spells CASSQVAGFGYGYTF. The CDR3 DNA is TGTGCCAGCAGCCAAGTGGCGGGGTTTGGCTATGGCTACACCTTC.